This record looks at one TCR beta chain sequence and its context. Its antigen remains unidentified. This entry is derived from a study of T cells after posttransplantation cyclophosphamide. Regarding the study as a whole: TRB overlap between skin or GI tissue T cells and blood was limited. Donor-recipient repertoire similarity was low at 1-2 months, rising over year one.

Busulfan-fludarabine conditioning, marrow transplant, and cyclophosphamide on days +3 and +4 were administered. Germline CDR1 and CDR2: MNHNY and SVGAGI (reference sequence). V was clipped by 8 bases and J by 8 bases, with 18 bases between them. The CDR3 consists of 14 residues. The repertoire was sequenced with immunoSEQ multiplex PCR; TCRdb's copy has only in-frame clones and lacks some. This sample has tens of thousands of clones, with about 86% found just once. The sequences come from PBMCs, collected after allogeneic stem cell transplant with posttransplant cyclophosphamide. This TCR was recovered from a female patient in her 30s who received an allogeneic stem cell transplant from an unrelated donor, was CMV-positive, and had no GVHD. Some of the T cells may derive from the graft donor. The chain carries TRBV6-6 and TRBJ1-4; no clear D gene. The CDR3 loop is CASSARGTNEKLFF. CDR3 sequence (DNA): TGTGCCAGCTCCGCCCGAGGAACGAACGAAAAACTGTTTTTT.